The T cell receptor beta chain under discussion was sequenced for a study of response to subunit inactivated influenza vaccine. Study-wide results and limits: A suggestion made by the authors is that each seasonal influenza vaccination recruits few new T cells.

TCRdb re-derived calls from the RT-PCR reads in MiXCR, one entry per CDR3 protein. The data show approximately 530,000 distinct CDR3 sequences, with less than 10% seen just once and 13% held by the top ten. The CDR3 is 16 amino acids. Germline V lookup: CDR1 LGHNA, CDR2 YNFKEQ. V was shortened by 0 bases and J by 2 bases, with 11 bases between the two germline ends. As for this clonotype: Antigen: not known.

This chain uses TRBV4-2 with TRBJ1-3, with D possibly matching TRBD1 (5 bases). This clonotype was obtained from a man between 45 and 75 years old who received an inactivated influenza vaccine. The sample was PBMCs from blood, taken roughly 24 months after vaccination. The CDR3 nucleotides are TGTGCCAGCAGCCAAGATAGGGGAAGAACTGGAAACACCATATATTTT. As protein: CASSQDRGRTGNTIYF.